This T cell receptor beta chain comes out of a study of blood T cell repertoires in COVID-19. As for the study in general: Spain, Italy and the United States supplied samples that represented acute and convalescent COVID-19. The cDNA or gDNA used as material had been derived from T cells, B-cell-depleted T cells, or PBMCs.

The CDR3 sequence is 15 residues long. Germline V gene sequence: CDR1 SGHRS, CDR2 YFSETQ. V lost 0 bases and J 3 bases, leaving 13 bases between the germline ends. Original handling: Cell counts per sample came from amplifying reference gene primers. Some clones are missing from TCRdb's copy, which holds only in-frame ones; the method was immunoSEQ multiplex PCR. V, J and clone size are taken as reported in that table, and D and trimming were inferred from the DNA itself. The sample carries 28,000 or so clones, 85% to 90% recorded once. The receptor comes from a human donor in a cohort sampled during active COVID-19. The sample taken for sequencing was peripheral blood. The chain joins TRBV5-1 to TRBJ2-7, with D uncertain. CDR3 nucleotides: TGCGCCAGCAGCTTGGATCCGGGTTCGGTCTACGAGCAGTACTTC. Residues: CASSLDPGSVYEQYF.